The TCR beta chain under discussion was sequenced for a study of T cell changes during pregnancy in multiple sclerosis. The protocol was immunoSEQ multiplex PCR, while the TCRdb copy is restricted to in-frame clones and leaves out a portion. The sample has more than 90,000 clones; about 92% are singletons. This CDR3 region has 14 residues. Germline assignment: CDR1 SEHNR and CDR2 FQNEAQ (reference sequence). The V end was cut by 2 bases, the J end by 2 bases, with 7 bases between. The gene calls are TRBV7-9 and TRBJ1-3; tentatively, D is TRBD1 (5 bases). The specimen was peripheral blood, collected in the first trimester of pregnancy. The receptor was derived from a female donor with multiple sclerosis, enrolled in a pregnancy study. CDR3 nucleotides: TGTGCCAGCAGCTTACAGGGTGCTGGAAACACCATATATTTT. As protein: CASSLQGAGNTIYF.